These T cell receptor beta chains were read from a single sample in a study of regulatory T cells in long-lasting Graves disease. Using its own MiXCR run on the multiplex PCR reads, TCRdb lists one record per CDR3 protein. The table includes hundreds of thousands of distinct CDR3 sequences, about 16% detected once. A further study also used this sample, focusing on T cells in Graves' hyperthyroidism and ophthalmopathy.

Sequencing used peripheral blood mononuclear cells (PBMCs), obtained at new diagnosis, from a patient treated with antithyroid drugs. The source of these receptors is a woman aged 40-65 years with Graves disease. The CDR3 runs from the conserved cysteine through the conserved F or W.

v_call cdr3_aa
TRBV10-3 CAIRGTANTGELFF
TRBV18 CASSPESVHGYTF
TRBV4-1 CASSRGTDQINQPQHF
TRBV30 CAWSAQENTEAFF
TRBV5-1 CASSLEGAANTGELFF
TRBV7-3 CASSPGGRGWDGYTF
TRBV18 CASSRLDTQYF
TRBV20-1 CSAAALGAGNTIYF
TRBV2 CASNGDSGTGELFF
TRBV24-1 CATSDDSQETQYF
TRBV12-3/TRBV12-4 CASSLIQGDTQYF
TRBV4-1 CASSQEGGIINQPQHF
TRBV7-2 CASSLVWGTNEKLFF
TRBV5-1 CASGRSRADTEAFF
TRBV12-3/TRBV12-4 CASWQGGTGELFF
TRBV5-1 CASSFLPERGETQYF
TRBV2 CASSEESYSNQPQHF
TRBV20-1 CSGSRDNEQFF
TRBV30 CASREDGLESGELFF
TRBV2 CASRGQVSNEQFF
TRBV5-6 CASSLSGRQYQETQYF
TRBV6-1 CASSEDPGSGNTIYF
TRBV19 CASSPHLPTSSPLHF
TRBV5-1 CASSARVGQETQYF
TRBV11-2 CASSLDFATSETQYF
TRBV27 CASSSWQGTNQPQHF
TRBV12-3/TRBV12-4 CASSLSGRGDGYTF
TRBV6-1 CASSRGVIGYEQYF
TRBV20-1 CSASGQGAHQPQHF
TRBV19 CASSIRGGPVEQFF
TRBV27 CANFPYNSPLHF
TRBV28 CASSATPYEQYF
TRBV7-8 CASVAGTFTDTQYF
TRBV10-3 CAISATGDIYNEQFF
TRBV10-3 CAISDTLGGGNQPQHF
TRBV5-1 CASSLRRVRDTEAFF
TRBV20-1 CSALLAGLSGANVLTF
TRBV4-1 CASSQVVPLANEQFF
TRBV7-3 CASSFDAGANYGYTF
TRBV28 CASSLSGYQPQHF
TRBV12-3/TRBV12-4 CASRVTSGGPSDF
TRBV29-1 CSAGTLNTEAFF
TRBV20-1 CSPDLAGSGELFF
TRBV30 CAWSVGANEQFF
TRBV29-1 CSVEFPLAGATDTQYF
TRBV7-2 CASSRTGPLNTEAFF
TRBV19 CASSILTGQGVYTF
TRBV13 CASSDRDRGMNTEAFF
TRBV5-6 CASSLVASQFNEQFF
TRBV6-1 CASSSGQANYGYTF
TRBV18 CASSPRQGPYSGNTIYF
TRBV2 CASSDIGQGLGEQYF
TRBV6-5 CASSSGTGIDGYTF
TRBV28 CASSLRGVGGYTF
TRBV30 CAWRSVGLYTEAFF
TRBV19 CASSIAGRGSYEQCF
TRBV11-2 CASSQFFGENYGYTF
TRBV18 CASSATGVRQPQHF
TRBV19 CASNIPDHSNQPQHF
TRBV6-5 CASSSLRGGAGGYTF